This is a list of T cell receptor beta chains from one sample in a study of blood T cells in healthy people across ages. One entry per CDR3 protein, called by TCRdb with MiXCR from the 5' RACE reads. The sample records about 2 million distinct CDR3 sequences, roughly 52% being singletons. The sample comprised blood. The source of these receptors is a woman aged 35 to 49 in good health. Each CDR3 is given with its conserved first and last residue. The order of the fields is CDR3 protein, CDR3 DNA, J gene, clone size, D gene, V gene. D genes are given only for firm matches. Expanded clones are given a class, and other clones once, few, many or no size at all.

CDR3: CASRGGRFKETQYF; DNA: TGTGCCAGCAGGGGGGGGCGGTTCAAAGAGACCCAGTACTTC; J: TRBJ2-5; size: -; D: -; V: TRBV7-2
CDR3: CASNQPGSNEQFF; DNA: TGTGCCAGCAATCAGCCAGGGAGCAATGAGCAGTTCTTC; J: TRBJ2-1; size: -; D: -; V: TRBV6-2/TRBV6-3
CDR3: CASSLDSLQETQYF; DNA: TGTGCCAGCAGCCTGGACAGCCTACAAGAGACCCAGTACTTC; J: TRBJ2-5; size: -; D: -; V: TRBV6-2/TRBV6-3
CDR3: CASSLRDAEETQYF; DNA: TGTGCCAGCAGCCTCCGGGACGCCGAAGAGACCCAGTACTTC; J: TRBJ2-5; size: -; D: -; V: TRBV7-2
CDR3: CASSYKALLDCEQYF; DNA: TGTGCCAGCAGTTACAAGGCCCTCCTCGACTGCGAGCAGTACTTC; J: TRBJ2-7; size: few; D: -; V: TRBV6-8
CDR3: CASTQTGHSEQYF; DNA: TGTGCCAGCACCCAGACGGGGCATTCCGAGCAGTACTTC; J: TRBJ2-7; size: -; D: -; V: TRBV2
CDR3: CASSLIPLAEQFF; DNA: TGTGCCAGCAGCCTAATCCCACTAGCGGAGCAGTTCTTC; J: TRBJ2-1; size: -; D: TRBD2; V: TRBV7-3
CDR3: CASSMTSGGLEQFF; DNA: TGTGCCAGCAGCATGACTAGCGGGGGGTTAGAGCAGTTCTTC; J: TRBJ2-1; size: -; D: TRBD2; V: TRBV9
CDR3: CASRREQGRETQYF; DNA: TGCGCCAGCAGACGTGAACAGGGACGGGAGACCCAGTACTTC; J: TRBJ2-5; size: -; D: -; V: TRBV5-1
CDR3: CASSSGRGLSSYEQYF; DNA: TGTGCCAGCAGCTCGGGGAGGGGATTGAGCTCCTACGAGCAGTACTTC; J: TRBJ2-7; size: few; D: TRBD2; V: TRBV7-9
CDR3: CASSKNNQPQHF; DNA: TGTGCCAGCAGCAAGAACAATCAGCCCCAGCATTTT; J: TRBJ1-5; size: -; D: -; V: TRBV4-2
CDR3: CASSLVTGSGKNIQYF; DNA: TGCGCCAGCAGCTTGGTCACAGGGTCCGGCAAAAACATTCAGTACTTC; J: TRBJ2-4; size: -; D: -; V: TRBV5-1
CDR3: CASSQDLGAQGQYF; DNA: TGCGCCAGCAGCCAAGATCTTGGTGCGCAGGGTCAGTACTTC; J: TRBJ2-7; size: -; D: -; V: TRBV4-3
CDR3: CSASSFLTGPGETQYF; DNA: TGCAGTGCTAGCTCATTTTTGACAGGGCCAGGGGAGACCCAGTACTTC; J: TRBJ2-5; size: few; D: TRBD1; V: TRBV20-1
CDR3: CASSELDYGMGETQYF; DNA: TGTGCCAGCAGTGAACTGGACTACGGTATGGGAGAGACCCAGTACTTC; J: TRBJ2-5; size: -; D: -; V: TRBV25-1
CDR3: CASSYQITGGSYNEQFF; DNA: TGTGCCAGCAGCTATCAGATTACGGGGGGTTCCTACAATGAGCAGTTCTTC; J: TRBJ2-1; size: -; D: TRBD2; V: TRBV5-6
CDR3: CASSLRGGRDMNEQFF; DNA: TGTGCCAGCAGTTTGAGGGGGGGGCGGGATATGAATGAGCAGTTCTTC; J: TRBJ2-1; size: few; D: -; V: TRBV27
CDR3: CASSGVRGALNEQFF; DNA: TGTGCCAGCAGTGGGGTGAGGGGAGCGCTCAATGAGCAGTTCTTC; J: TRBJ2-1; size: -; D: -; V: TRBV28
CDR3: CASSQITGIGLYGYTF; DNA: TGTGCCAGCAGCCAAATAACAGGGATAGGGCTCTATGGCTACACCTTC; J: TRBJ1-2; size: once; D: -; V: TRBV27
CDR3: CASSQDMGGALPHTDTQYF; DNA: TGCGCCAGCAGCCAAGATATGGGGGGGGCCCTTCCCCACACAGATACGCAGTATTTT; J: TRBJ2-3; size: few; D: -; V: TRBV4-1
CDR3: CSARGGLAGDYEQYF; DNA: TGCAGTGCTAGAGGGGGACTAGCGGGAGATTACGAGCAGTACTTC; J: TRBJ2-7; size: -; D: TRBD2; V: TRBV20-1
CDR3: CASSYNSRGGSNQPQHF; DNA: TGTGCCAGCAGTTACAATTCGCGGGGAGGTAGCAATCAGCCCCAGCATTTT; J: TRBJ1-5; size: -; D: -; V: TRBV6-6
CDR3: CAISEGQLEAFF; DNA: TGTGCCATCAGTGAAGGACAGTTAGAGGCTTTCTTT; J: TRBJ1-1; size: -; D: -; V: TRBV10-3
CDR3: CASSFPGGSYNEQYF; DNA: TGTGCCAGCAGCTTCCCAGGGGGCTCCTACAATGAGCAGTACTTC; J: TRBJ2-7; size: -; D: TRBD1; V: TRBV7-9
CDR3: CASSSDQAYNSPLHF; DNA: TGCGCCAGCAGTTCCGATCAGGCCTATAATTCACCCCTCCACTTT; J: TRBJ1-6; size: -; D: -; V: TRBV5-1
CDR3: CASSLALEGIYGYTF; DNA: TGTGCCAGCAGCTTAGCGTTGGAGGGAATCTATGGCTACACCTTC; J: TRBJ1-2; size: -; D: -; V: TRBV7-9
CDR3: CASSLEPTGETQYF; DNA: TGTGCCAGCAGCTTGGAGCCCACGGGGGAGACCCAGTACTTC; J: TRBJ2-5; size: -; D: -; V: TRBV5-5
CDR3: CASSVTGYNSPLHF; DNA: TGTGCCAGCAGCGTGACAGGGTATAATTCACCCCTCCACTTT; J: TRBJ1-6; size: few; D: TRBD1; V: TRBV9
CDR3: CSARGGGWYEQYF; DNA: TGCAGTGCTAGAGGAGGGGGGTGGTACGAGCAGTACTTC; J: TRBJ2-7; size: -; D: -; V: TRBV20-1
CDR3: CASSSRGGGPYNEQFF; DNA: TGTGCCAGCAGCTCACGAGGGGGGGGCCCCTACAATGAGCAGTTCTTC; J: TRBJ2-1; size: many; D: -; V: TRBV7-2
CDR3: CASKFQAQDGYTF; DNA: TGTGCCAGCAAGTTCCAGGCGCAGGATGGCTACACCTTC; J: TRBJ1-2; size: -; D: -; V: TRBV28
CDR3: CASSQDLPGLGLRNEQYF; DNA: TGCGCCAGCAGCCAGGACCTTCCGGGACTAGGTTTGAGGAATGAGCAGTACTTC; J: TRBJ2-7; size: -; D: TRBD2; V: TRBV4-3
CDR3: CASSLAGGPQYNEQFF; DNA: TGTGCCAGCAGCCTAGCGGGGGGGCCTCAGTACAATGAGCAGTTCTTC; J: TRBJ2-1; size: -; D: TRBD2; V: TRBV4-2
CDR3: CASSVVDETQYF; DNA: TGTGCCAGCAGCGTAGTGGATGAGACCCAGTACTTC; J: TRBJ2-5; size: many; D: -; V: TRBV9
CDR3: CASNTGEGTTHEQYF; DNA: TGTGCCAGCAACACCGGGGAGGGTACCACGCACGAGCAGTACTTC; J: TRBJ2-7; size: -; D: TRBD2; V: TRBV6-6
CDR3: CASSFLGVETDGYTF; DNA: TGTGCCAGCAGCTTTTTAGGCGTTGAAACAGATGGCTACACCTTC; J: TRBJ1-2; size: -; D: -; V: TRBV7-2
CDR3: CASSLLAGPYNEQYF; DNA: TGTGCCAGCAGCTTACTAGCGGGGCCTTACAATGAGCAGTACTTC; J: TRBJ2-7; size: few; D: TRBD2; V: TRBV7-3
CDR3: CASSFARDRDYEQYF; DNA: TGTGCCAGCAGTTTCGCCCGGGACAGGGACTACGAGCAGTACTTC; J: TRBJ2-7; size: -; D: TRBD1; V: TRBV12-3/TRBV12-4
CDR3: CASSRYGGAGQNEQFF; DNA: TGCGCCAGCAGCCGATACGGGGGGGCCGGCCAGAATGAGCAGTTCTTC; J: TRBJ2-1; size: -; D: TRBD2; V: TRBV10-2